Each of the 10 T cell receptor beta chains below was sequenced from the same sample in a study of vaccination and CD4 T cells after COVID-19. Sequenced with the Oncomine TCR Beta short-read assay was DNA taken from cultured CD4+ T cells. TCRdb fed the PCR reads into MiXCR, producing one record per CDR3 protein. This sample has around 20,000 distinct CDR3 sequences, with around 46% found just once. Regarding treatment: approximately nine-day PBMC culture with coronavirus spike peptide pools or control peptides (ViraFEST assay). Their antigens are not known. Sequences were derived from CD4+ T cells from blood, cultured in vitro, sampled before SARS-CoV-2 vaccination. The receptors were gathered from a human donor who had recovered from COVID-19.

This clonotype turned up a few times. The rearrangement joins TRBV6-2 or TRBV6-3 to TRBJ1-2; the match to TRBD1 covers 9 bases. The CDR3 contains 16 residues. Losses at the gene ends were 4 bases for V and 2 bases for J; bases not matched to a gene: 8. Germline V gene sequence: CDR1 MNHEY, CDR2 SVGEGT. DNA for the CDR3: TGTGCCAGCAGTTCCGGACAGGGGAGGAGAAACTATGGCTACACCTTC. Protein product: CASSSGQGRRNYGYTF.

This clonotype is classed as medium-sized. V and J are TRBV24-1 and TRBJ2-3; D is unresolved. Trimming removed 10 bases from V and 6 bases from J, with 13 bases in between. This CDR3 contains 12 residues. Germline CDR1 KGHDR, CDR2 SFDVKD. CDR3 sequence (DNA): TGTGCCACACAACAACTTGGTGATACGCAGTATTTT. Its translation: CATQQLGDTQYF.

The chain links TRBV7-2 to TRBJ1-1, with TRBD1 matching over 7 bases. After removal of 5 bases from V and 5 bases from J, the junction contained 11 bases not matched to a gene. This CDR3 has 15 residues. Germline CDR1 reads SGHTA; CDR2 reads FQGNSA. CDR3 amino acids: CASSPGGWGGTEAFF. CDR3 nucleotide sequence: TGTGCCAGCAGCCCAGGGGGGTGGGGGGGGACTGAAGCTTTCTTT.

As DNA, the CDR3 is TGTGCCAGCAGTGAAGGGGTTGGGACTGAAGCTTTCTTT. Its translation is CASSEGVGTEAFF. This chain joins TRBV6-4 and TRBJ1-1, with D possibly TRBD1 on 5 matching bases. Germline assignment: CDR1 MRHNA and CDR2 SNTAGT. This CDR3 comprises 13 residues. Between the trimmed V and J ends, which lost 3 bases and 5 bases, there was a span of 10 bases.

V gene TRBV7-8 combines with J gene TRBJ1-5, with D unclear. The ends were cut back, 4 bases at V and 2 bases at J, with 18 bases in the middle. The CDR3 sequence is 17 residues long. The germline CDR1 and CDR2 sequences are SGHVS and FQNEAQ. The CDR3 coding sequence is TGTGCCAGCAGCTCCTACCGTATCGCCGGGGGCAATCAGCCCCAGCATTTT. It translates to CASSSYRIAGGNQPQHF.

This rearrangement joins TRBV6-2 or TRBV6-3 to TRBJ1-6; D gene uncertain. The V and J ends lost 6 bases and 10 bases respectively, with 13 bases between them. The germline CDR1 and CDR2 sequences are MNHEY and SVGEGT. This CDR3 is built from 13 residues. CDR3 loop: CASRARVDSPLHF. The CDR3 nucleotides read TGTGCCAGCAGGGCCCGTGTGGACTCACCCCTCCACTTT.

The genes are TRBV7-2 and TRBJ1-2; 7 nucleotides line up with TRBD1. Trimming at V came to 2 bases and at J to 2 bases, leaving 8 bases not matched to a gene. This CDR3 is built from 16 residues. Germline values: CDR1 SGHTA, CDR2 FQGNSA. The CDR3 loop is CASSLRAQGVNYGYTF. The CDR3 nucleotides are TGTGCCAGCAGCTTAAGGGCGCAGGGGGTGAACTATGGCTACACCTTC. Together with reference TRBV7-2 and TRBJ1-2, the CDR3 gives the full variable domain: GAGVSQSPSNKVTEKGKDVELRCDPISGHTALYWYRQSLGQGLEFLIYFQGNSAPDKSGLPSDRFSAERTGGSVSTLTIQRTQQEDSAVYLCASSLRAQGVNYGYTFGSGTRLTVV.

The rearrangement joins TRBV4-2 to TRBJ2-7; 8 bases agree with TRBD2. Trimming removed 1 base from V and 0 bases from J; junction bases left unmatched: 5. CDR1 and CDR2 (germline): LGHNA, YNFKEQ. The CDR3 is 16 amino acids. The CDR3 protein is CASSQASGLSSYEQYF. In DNA form, the CDR3 reads TGTGCCAGCAGCCAAGCTAGCGGGCTTAGCTCCTACGAGCAGTACTTC.

J is TRBJ2-1 and V is TRBV9; D may be TRBD2 (6 bases). This CDR3 has 14 residues. Germline values: CDR1 SGDLS, CDR2 YYNGEE. The V gene lost 4 bases and the J gene lost 9 bases, with 17 bases spanning the gap. The CDR3: CASSMMGTSTEQFF. Written as DNA, the CDR3 is TGTGCCAGCAGCATGATGGGTACTAGCACTGAGCAGTTCTTC.

The rearrangement joins TRBV20-1 to TRBJ1-1; 8 bases fit TRBD1. Unmatched junction bases numbered 9, after V lost 2 bases and J lost 1 base. CDR3 length equals 16 residues. CDR1 and CDR2 (germline): DFQATT, SNEGSKA (reference sequence). CDR3 protein: CSARPSQGAANTEAFF. CDR3 nucleotide sequence: TGCAGTGCTAGACCCAGCCAGGGGGCGGCGAACACTGAAGCTTTCTTT.